The clone carrying this T cell receptor beta chain was observed a single time. Its antigen is unidentified. Culture proceeded for nine to ten days, and CD4+ T cells were then isolated. The study found no prior SARS-CoV-2 infection in the vaccine recipients, who tested negative for nucleocapsid antibodies. The protocol was immunoSEQ multiplex PCR, while the TCRdb copy is restricted to in-frame clones and leaves out a portion. The repertoire includes 50,000 or so clones, 50% to 70% of them detected once, and roughly 6% sits in the top ten. This specimen belongs to a study of vaccination effects on CD4 cells after COVID-19. General study points: Cross-reactivity toward common cold coronaviruses was confined to only 1 of 255 vaccine-induced clones in healthy vaccinees.

There are 14 residues in the CDR3. CDR1 is SEHNR and CDR2 is FQNEAQ in the germline V gene (reference sequence). Trimming stripped 0 bases from V and 4 bases from J, with 8 bases between. The J gene is TRBJ2-3, the V gene TRBV7-9; D ambiguous. The sequencing here drew on CD4+ T cells from PBMCs cultured without peptide, taken before COVID-19 vaccination. The origin of this receptor is a human donor who received a COVID-19 vaccine. In nucleotides, the CDR3 is TGTGCCAGCAGCTTAGCCAGTCAAGCAGATACGCAGTATTTT. Translated: CASSLASQADTQYF.